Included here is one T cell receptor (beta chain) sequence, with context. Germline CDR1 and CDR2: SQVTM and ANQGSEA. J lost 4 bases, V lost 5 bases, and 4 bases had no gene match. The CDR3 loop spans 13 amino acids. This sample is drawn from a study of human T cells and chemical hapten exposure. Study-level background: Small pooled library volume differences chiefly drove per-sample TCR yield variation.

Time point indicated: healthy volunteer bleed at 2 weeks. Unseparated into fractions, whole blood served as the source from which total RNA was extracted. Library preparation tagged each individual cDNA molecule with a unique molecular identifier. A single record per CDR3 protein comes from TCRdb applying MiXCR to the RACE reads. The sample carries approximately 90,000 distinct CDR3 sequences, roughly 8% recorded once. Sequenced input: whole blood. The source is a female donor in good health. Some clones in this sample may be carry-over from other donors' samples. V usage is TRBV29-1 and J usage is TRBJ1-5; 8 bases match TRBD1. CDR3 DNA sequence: TGCAGCGTTTCGACAGGGGTTAATCAGCCCCAGCATTTT. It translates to CSVSTGVNQPQHF.